This is a list of T cell receptor beta chains from one sample in a study of identical twins. In TCRdb, the 5' RACE reads were re-called with MiXCR into one record per CDR3 protein. The table includes roughly 190,000 distinct CDR3 sequences, roughly 15% detected once. A further study also used this sample, focusing on T cells expressing NK-cell markers.

Sequencing used CD8+ T cells sorted from blood. Receptors originate from a woman aged 18-29 years in good health. Both conserved end residues are part of each CDR3. Fields, in order: clone size, D gene, V gene, J gene, CDR3 DNA, CDR3 protein. The D gene is left open where the match is weak. Size is stated for part of the rows, as once, few or many counts, or as a class when the clone is expanded.

abundance: NA; d_gene: NA; v_gene: TRBV12-3/TRBV12-4; j_gene: TRBJ1-5; CDR3nt: TGTGCCAGCACCGTCGGGGGTAGCAATCAGCCCCAGCATTTT; CDR3aa: CASTVGGSNQPQHF
abundance: NA; d_gene: NA; v_gene: TRBV4-3; j_gene: TRBJ2-1; CDR3nt: TGCGCCAGCAGCCAAGAGAGAGGTGAACGGCCCTACAATGAGCAGTTCTTC; CDR3aa: CASSQERGERPYNEQFF
abundance: many; d_gene: TRBD2; v_gene: TRBV12-3/TRBV12-4; j_gene: TRBJ2-2; CDR3nt: TGTGCCAGCAGTTTTATACTAGCGGCGAACACCGGGGAGCTGTTTTTT; CDR3aa: CASSFILAANTGELFF
abundance: NA; d_gene: TRBD2; v_gene: TRBV10-2; j_gene: TRBJ2-5; CDR3nt: TGCGCCACCTCCGAGGCCCTAGCGGGGACCCAGTACTTC; CDR3aa: CATSEALAGTQYF
abundance: many; d_gene: NA; v_gene: TRBV6-5; j_gene: TRBJ2-3; CDR3nt: TGTGCCAGCAGTTACGGCACAGATACGCAGTATTTT; CDR3aa: CASSYGTDTQYF
abundance: few; d_gene: NA; v_gene: TRBV10-3; j_gene: TRBJ2-7; CDR3nt: TGTGCCATCAGTGAGAGGACATCCCGCTCCTACGAGCAGTACTTC; CDR3aa: CAISERTSRSYEQYF
abundance: NA; d_gene: NA; v_gene: TRBV7-9; j_gene: TRBJ2-7; CDR3nt: TGTGCCAGCAGGGCTCCGGACACGGCCGACCACGAGCAGTACTTC; CDR3aa: CASRAPDTADHEQYF
abundance: NA; d_gene: NA; v_gene: TRBV7-9; j_gene: TRBJ2-1; CDR3nt: TGTGCCAGCAGCTTTGGACCTTCGTCTGCCTACAATGAGCAGTTCTTC; CDR3aa: CASSFGPSSAYNEQFF
abundance: few; d_gene: NA; v_gene: TRBV7-9; j_gene: TRBJ2-1; CDR3nt: TGTGCCAGCAGCTCCCCCCAGGGGAATGAGCAGTTCTTC; CDR3aa: CASSSPQGNEQFF
abundance: few; d_gene: TRBD1; v_gene: TRBV25-1; j_gene: TRBJ2-1; CDR3nt: TGTGCCAGCAGACAGGACAGGGGGCGAGACAATGAGCAGTTCTTC; CDR3aa: CASRQDRGRDNEQFF
abundance: NA; d_gene: TRBD1; v_gene: TRBV6-1; j_gene: TRBJ1-1; CDR3nt: TGTGCCAGCGACAGGGGAGGGTCTGAAGCTTTCTTT; CDR3aa: CASDRGGSEAFF
abundance: few; d_gene: NA; v_gene: TRBV18; j_gene: TRBJ1-5; CDR3nt: TGTGCCAGCTCACCGTCGTCCATTAGCAATCAGCCCCAGCATTTT; CDR3aa: CASSPSSISNQPQHF
abundance: NA; d_gene: NA; v_gene: TRBV6-1; j_gene: TRBJ2-7; CDR3nt: TGTGCCAGCGACGGCACTCTCCCCTACGAGCAGTACTTC; CDR3aa: CASDGTLPYEQYF
abundance: few; d_gene: TRBD2; v_gene: TRBV9; j_gene: TRBJ2-7; CDR3nt: TGTGCCAGCAGCATCACAGCGGGAGGGTTATACGAGCAGTACTTC; CDR3aa: CASSITAGGLYEQYF
abundance: NA; d_gene: TRBD2; v_gene: TRBV7-6; j_gene: TRBJ2-2; CDR3nt: TGTGCCAGCAGCTTGGGGGGGATCGGGGAGCTGTTTTTT; CDR3aa: CASSLGGIGELFF
abundance: NA; d_gene: TRBD1; v_gene: TRBV10-3; j_gene: TRBJ1-1; CDR3nt: TGTGCCATCAGTGAGTCGTTTGGGACAGACAACACTGAAGCTTTCTTT; CDR3aa: CAISESFGTDNTEAFF
abundance: NA; d_gene: NA; v_gene: TRBV2; j_gene: TRBJ2-7; CDR3nt: TGTGCCAGCAGTGGACGCCTGGGAGGCCGCTACGAGCAGTACTTC; CDR3aa: CASSGRLGGRYEQYF
abundance: NA; d_gene: NA; v_gene: TRBV5-1; j_gene: TRBJ1-3; CDR3nt: TGCGCCAGCCAAGCAGGGCCTGGAAACACCATATATTTT; CDR3aa: CASQAGPGNTIYF
abundance: few; d_gene: TRBD2; v_gene: TRBV12-3/TRBV12-4; j_gene: TRBJ2-1; CDR3nt: TGTGCCAGCAGCACCGTTGGGCTAGCGGCCCTTGGTGAGCAGTTCTTC; CDR3aa: CASSTVGLAALGEQFF
abundance: NA; d_gene: TRBD1; v_gene: TRBV9; j_gene: TRBJ2-3; CDR3nt: TGTGCCAGCAGCACCCAGGGGGCAATACTCACAGATACGCAGTATTTT; CDR3aa: CASSTQGAILTDTQYF
abundance: few; d_gene: NA; v_gene: TRBV7-9; j_gene: TRBJ2-2; CDR3nt: TGTGCCAGTGTCCTGGCTGGGGAGCTGTTTTTT; CDR3aa: CASVLAGELFF
abundance: few; d_gene: NA; v_gene: TRBV7-9; j_gene: TRBJ2-7; CDR3nt: TGTGCCAGCAGTTTTTCCGTTACGGGCGAGCAGTACTTC; CDR3aa: CASSFSVTGEQYF
abundance: NA; d_gene: NA; v_gene: TRBV9; j_gene: TRBJ1-2; CDR3nt: TGTGCCAGCAGCGGGAACGGCGCTAACTATGGCTACACCTTC; CDR3aa: CASSGNGANYGYTF
abundance: NA; d_gene: NA; v_gene: TRBV4-3; j_gene: TRBJ2-7; CDR3nt: TGCGCCAGCAGCCAAGATCCAGATGTCGAGCAGTACTTC; CDR3aa: CASSQDPDVEQYF
abundance: few; d_gene: NA; v_gene: TRBV27; j_gene: TRBJ2-7; CDR3nt: TGTGCCAGCAGTCACGGGACGATCAACGAGCAGTACTTC; CDR3aa: CASSHGTINEQYF
abundance: NA; d_gene: NA; v_gene: TRBV10-3; j_gene: TRBJ1-6; CDR3nt: TGTGCCACTTGGAATGCGGGAGGTGGGTCACCCCTCCACTTT; CDR3aa: CATWNAGGGSPLHF
abundance: once; d_gene: NA; v_gene: TRBV6-2/TRBV6-3; j_gene: TRBJ2-5; CDR3nt: TGTGCCAGCAGTCCGACTAGATCCGAGACCCAGTACTTC; CDR3aa: CASSPTRSETQYF
abundance: few; d_gene: NA; v_gene: TRBV12-3/TRBV12-4; j_gene: TRBJ1-2; CDR3nt: TGTGCCAGCAGTTTCTCGCAAGGCTACACCTTC; CDR3aa: CASSFSQGYTF
abundance: NA; d_gene: NA; v_gene: TRBV12-3/TRBV12-4; j_gene: TRBJ2-6; CDR3nt: TGTGCCAGCACTCAAAGCTCTGGGGCCAACGTCCTGACTTTC; CDR3aa: CASTQSSGANVLTF
abundance: few; d_gene: NA; v_gene: TRBV6-1; j_gene: TRBJ2-7; CDR3nt: TGTGCCAGCAGCTCCGGGCGCCACTCCTACGAGCAGTACTTC; CDR3aa: CASSSGRHSYEQYF
abundance: NA; d_gene: TRBD2; v_gene: TRBV12-3/TRBV12-4; j_gene: TRBJ2-2; CDR3nt: TGTGCCAGCAGTTTAGGAATTGGGAGAACTAGCGGGGGTCGGTACACCGGGGAGCTGTTTTTT; CDR3aa: CASSLGIGRTSGGRYTGELFF
abundance: few; d_gene: NA; v_gene: TRBV27; j_gene: TRBJ2-1; CDR3nt: TGTGCCAGCAGAGACCCGGGGACCAACAATGAGCAGTTCTTC; CDR3aa: CASRDPGTNNEQFF
abundance: few; d_gene: NA; v_gene: TRBV9; j_gene: TRBJ2-5; CDR3nt: TGTGCCAGCAGCGTCGAAGCGGCCGGGACCCAGTACTTC; CDR3aa: CASSVEAAGTQYF
abundance: few; d_gene: NA; v_gene: TRBV4-1; j_gene: TRBJ1-2; CDR3nt: TGCGCCAGCAGCCAAGATCCGAGAAACTATGGCTACACCTTC; CDR3aa: CASSQDPRNYGYTF
abundance: many; d_gene: NA; v_gene: TRBV20-1; j_gene: TRBJ2-7; CDR3nt: TGCAGTACCCGGACGCGCGCCGATCACGAGCAGTACTTC; CDR3aa: CSTRTRADHEQYF
abundance: NA; d_gene: NA; v_gene: TRBV29-1; j_gene: TRBJ2-5; CDR3nt: TGCAGCGTTGAAGATAAAGGGGACGGGGAGACCCAGTACTTC; CDR3aa: CSVEDKGDGETQYF
abundance: NA; d_gene: NA; v_gene: TRBV5-1; j_gene: TRBJ1-1; CDR3nt: TGCGCCAGCAGCTTTCGGGTGGTTGGGCCTGAAGCTTTCTTT; CDR3aa: CASSFRVVGPEAFF
abundance: few; d_gene: NA; v_gene: TRBV12-3/TRBV12-4; j_gene: TRBJ2-3; CDR3nt: TGTGCCAGCAGTTCCGGGGACGGAACAGATACGCAGTATTTT; CDR3aa: CASSSGDGTDTQYF
abundance: few; d_gene: TRBD1; v_gene: TRBV12-3/TRBV12-4; j_gene: TRBJ1-2; CDR3nt: TGTGCCATCACGGACAGGTACTATGGCTACACCTTC; CDR3aa: CAITDRYYGYTF
abundance: few; d_gene: TRBD2; v_gene: TRBV12-3/TRBV12-4; j_gene: TRBJ2-3; CDR3nt: TGTGCCAGCAGTGGGAAAGCGGGGAACCCCACAGATACGCAGTATTTT; CDR3aa: CASSGKAGNPTDTQYF
abundance: few; d_gene: NA; v_gene: TRBV27; j_gene: TRBJ2-1; CDR3nt: TGTGCCAGCAGTTTAGGAAGGGAAGGCAATGAGCAGTTCTTC; CDR3aa: CASSLGREGNEQFF
abundance: few; d_gene: TRBD2; v_gene: TRBV12-3/TRBV12-4; j_gene: TRBJ2-3; CDR3nt: TGTGCCAGCAACCTAGCGGGAGGCACAGATACGCAGTATTTT; CDR3aa: CASNLAGGTDTQYF
abundance: NA; d_gene: NA; v_gene: TRBV12-3/TRBV12-4; j_gene: TRBJ1-1; CDR3nt: TGTGCCGCGCGGGGCGGGAACACTGAAGCTTTCTTT; CDR3aa: CAARGGNTEAFF
abundance: few; d_gene: NA; v_gene: TRBV7-8; j_gene: TRBJ1-5; CDR3nt: TGTGCCAGCAGCTTAGAAGGTGAGGATCAGCCCCAGCATTTT; CDR3aa: CASSLEGEDQPQHF
abundance: many; d_gene: TRBD1; v_gene: TRBV13; j_gene: TRBJ1-4; CDR3nt: TGTGCCAGCAGCTTTAAGGACAGGAGAAATGAAAAACTGTTTTTT; CDR3aa: CASSFKDRRNEKLFF
abundance: NA; d_gene: NA; v_gene: TRBV7-6; j_gene: TRBJ2-7; CDR3nt: TGTGCCAGCAGCTCACCTGTTGGCGGGCCGCCCTACGAGCAGTACTTC; CDR3aa: CASSSPVGGPPYEQYF
abundance: many; d_gene: TRBD2; v_gene: TRBV5-1; j_gene: TRBJ2-1; CDR3nt: TGCGCCAGCAGCTTGGATAGCGGGAGCTCCTACAATGAGCAGTTCTTC; CDR3aa: CASSLDSGSSYNEQFF
abundance: NA; d_gene: NA; v_gene: TRBV3-1; j_gene: TRBJ2-2; CDR3nt: TGTGCCAGCCCCCTTTGTGGGTGGCGAATGTCCGGGGAGCTGTTTTTT; CDR3aa: CASPLCGWRMSGELFF
abundance: NA; d_gene: NA; v_gene: TRBV7-9; j_gene: TRBJ2-7; CDR3nt: TGTGCCAGCAGCCTCGACGACAGGTCCCACGAGCAGTACTTC; CDR3aa: CASSLDDRSHEQYF